A single sample is the source of the 15 T cell receptor beta chains below, sequenced in a study of blood T cell repertoires in COVID-19. Generated by immunoSEQ multiplex PCR, the TCRdb table keeps only in-frame clones and is missing some. The table lists 380,000 or so clones, roughly 80% of them singletons. The sequenced material came from peripheral blood. These receptors all come from a human donor with acute or convalescent COVID-19. The donor label of this sample is uncertain.

The CDR3 protein is CASSLALVRPDGYTF. CDR3 nucleotide sequence: TGTGCCAGCAGCTTAGCGTTGGTGAGGCCGGATGGCTACACCTTC. The chain is built from TRBV7-9 and TRBJ1-2; no firm D call. Germline V lookup: CDR1 SEHNR, CDR2 FQNEAQ (reference sequence). Trimming left V 0 bases short and J 6 bases short, with 14 bases between. The CDR3 runs 15 residues.

The V and J genes are TRBV30 and TRBJ1-5; possibly TRBD1 for D (6 bases). This CDR3 has 18 residues. Germline CDR1 GTSNPN, CDR2 SVGIG (reference sequence). V was cut by 2 bases and J by 2 bases, with 22 bases left in between. CDR3 sequence (DNA): TGTGCCTGGAGTCCCTTCGAGGGGGTAGGTTATGGCAATCAGCCCCAGCATTTT. This codes for CAWSPFEGVGYGNQPQHF.

The DNA for the CDR3 is TGTGCCATCAGTGAGCCACATTCAGGGGGGAGGGAAGCTTTCTTT. It encodes CAISEPHSGGREAFF. The rearrangement joins TRBV10-3 to TRBJ1-1; 7 bases map to TRBD1. Germline-derived CDR1 and CDR2 are ENHRY and SYGVKD. J lost 8 bases, V lost 2 bases, and 11 bases had no gene match. The CDR3 extends over 15 amino acids.

J is TRBJ2-7 and V is TRBV3-1 (or the pseudogene TRBV3-2); TRBD1 aligns across 7 bases. Looked up from germline, CDR1 is LGHDT and CDR2 is YNNKEL (reference sequence). This CDR3 contains 15 residues. The trim removed 4 bases at V and 0 bases at J, leaving 6 bases unmatched. The CDR3 sequence: CASSLGQDSSYEQYF. CDR3 DNA: TGTGCCAGCAGCCTCGGACAGGACAGCTCCTACGAGCAGTACTTC.

The chain links TRBV6-5 to TRBJ2-1; a possible D gene is TRBD2 (5 bases). The CDR3 contains 14 residues. CDR1 is MNHEY, CDR2 SVGAGI, per germline. Trimming removed 7 bases from V and 1 base from J, with 11 bases in between. The CDR3 DNA reads TGTGCCAGCACGGCTAGCCTTTCCTACAATGAGCAGTTCTTC. Translating gives CASTASLSYNEQFF.

The gene calls are TRBV7-2 and TRBJ1-1; possibly TRBD1 for D (5 bases). Between the trimmed V and J ends, which lost 2 bases and 11 bases, there was a span of 15 bases. This CDR3 region has 13 residues. CDR1 is SGHTA and CDR2 is FQGNSA in the germline V gene. Here the CDR3 reads CASSLMGLGGAFF. For the CDR3, the DNA is TGTGCCAGCAGCTTAATGGGGCTCGGAGGGGCTTTCTTT.

The chain carries TRBV11-2 and TRBJ1-1; no clear D. The CDR3 totals 17 residues. Germline values: CDR1 SGHAT, CDR2 FQNNGV. The V end was cut by 2 bases, the J end by 1 base, with 17 bases between. In DNA, the CDR3 is TGTGCCAGCAGCTTATTTAGGAGGAGGTCACAGAACACTGAAGCTTTCTTT. The encoded protein is CASSLFRRRSQNTEAFF.

The CDR3 sequence: CASSPGTGIGQPQHF. As DNA, the CDR3 is TGCGCCAGCAGCCCCGGGACAGGGATCGGACAGCCCCAGCATTTT. J is TRBJ1-5 and V is TRBV5-1; 9 bases line up with TRBD1. This CDR3 is 15 amino acids long. Germline V CDR1 and CDR2: SGHRS, YFSETQ. The ends lost 4 bases at V and 7 bases at J; junction bases unmatched: 9.

This chain connects TRBV7-9 to TRBJ1-1; no clear D. This CDR3 region has 13 residues. Trimming took off 7 bases at V and 6 bases at J, with 15 bases between the two ends. Germline V gene sequence: CDR1 SEHNR, CDR2 FQNEAQ (reference sequence). The CDR3 spells CASTPPPGAEAFF. The CDR3 DNA sequence: TGTGCCAGCACCCCTCCGCCAGGCGCTGAAGCTTTCTTT.

The V call is TRBV28, the J call TRBJ2-3; 9 positions match TRBD2. CDR3 size: 15 residues. V lost 5 bases, J lost 2 bases, and 5 bases stayed unmatched. Germline CDR1 reads MDHEN; CDR2 reads SYDVKM. For the CDR3, the DNA is TGTGCCAGCAGTAGCCAGCGGGAGGCCACAGATACGCAGTATTTT. Amino acid sequence: CASSSQREATDTQYF.

V is TRBV5-1 and J is TRBJ2-1, with 11 positions matching TRBD2. Losses at the gene ends were 4 bases for V and 3 bases for J; bases not matched to a gene: 12. CDR1 and CDR2 from the germline V gene are SGHRS and YFSETQ. The CDR3 runs 18 residues. This CDR3 is CASSTATSGGLGYNEQFF. CDR3 sequence (DNA): TGCGCCAGCAGCACCGCTACTAGCGGGGGTCTAGGCTACAATGAGCAGTTCTTC. The variable domain in full, completed from reference TRBV5-1 and TRBJ2-1, reads KAGVTQTPRYLIKTRGQQVTLSCSPISGHRSVSWYQQTPGQGLQFLFEYFSETQRNKGNFPGRFSGRQFSNSRSEMNVSTLELGDSALYLCASSTATSGGLGYNEQFFGPGTRLTVL.

The chain joins TRBV3-1 (or the pseudogene TRBV3-2) to TRBJ2-2, with TRBD2 matching over 7 bases. V lost 0 bases, J lost 6 bases, and 13 bases stayed unmatched. Germline V gene lookup returns CDR1 LGHDT and CDR2 YNNKEL (reference sequence). The CDR3 consists of 18 residues. CDR3 nucleotide sequence: TGTGCCAGCAGCCAAGATGGGGGAGGGGTCGTATTCCCCGGGGAGCTGTTTTTT. Protein sequence: CASSQDGGGVVFPGELFF.

The chain links TRBV5-8 to TRBJ1-1, with 10 bases lining up with TRBD1. V trimming: 0 bases; J trimming: 9 bases; junction bases outside the gene matches: 5. The CDR3 covers 14 residues. Germline CDR1 SGHTS, CDR2 YDEGEE. The CDR3 nucleotides read TGTGCCAGCAGCTTGGCGGACAGGGGGGTTAAAGCTTTCTTT. Residues: CASSLADRGVKAFF.

The rearrangement links TRBV6-4 to TRBJ2-1, with 10 bases that match TRBD1. The CDR3 length is 14 residues. V trimming: 3 bases; J trimming: 7 bases; junction bases outside the gene matches: 3. CDR1 and CDR2 (germline): MRHNA, SNTAGT. The CDR3 is CASSEDRGGNEQFF. For the CDR3, the DNA is TGTGCCAGCAGTGAGGACAGGGGGGGGAATGAGCAGTTCTTC.

As for this clone: Other DNA sequences from this sample encode an identical CDR3 as well. The chain carries TRBV19 and TRBJ2-5, with 14 bases matching TRBD2. V trimming: 6 bases; J trimming: 4 bases; junction bases outside the gene matches: 7. The CDR3 sequence is 16 residues long. Germline assignment: CDR1 LNHDA and CDR2 SQIVND (reference sequence). The CDR3: CASSRGTSGRSETQYF. In nucleotides, the CDR3 is TGTGCCAGTAGCCGCGGGACTAGCGGGAGATCAGAGACCCAGTACTTC.